This record concerns one T cell receptor beta chain sequence. The target of this receptor is not known. No base qualities exist here, and no much larger clone lies one base off it. This sample was included in a study of blood T cell repertoires in COVID-19 (dated by TCRdb to 2019 to 2021). Context from the whole study: Samples covering the acute and convalescent phases of COVID-19 were provided by collaborators in the United States, Italy and Spain. The material from the prospective study consisted of cDNA or gDNA derived from T cells, B-cell-depleted T cells, or PBMCs. Samples came from the ongoing ImmuneRACE study (first 160 participants) plus 1,254 subjects from 6 global collaborators. The dataset comprised deeply sampled blood TCRbeta repertoires from subjects exposed to, actively infected with, or recovered from COVID-19. HLA class I and class II types, where available, came from metadata supplied by the sample provider rather than from assay-based typing. The repertoires were made available in a free public database intended to serve as a resource for research on the immune response to SARS-CoV-2. A de-identified subject ID, COVID-19 status, age in years and sex were almost always included in the sample metadata.

The immunoSEQ Assay, a bias-controlled multiplex PCR, was used to amplify TCRbeta CDR3 regions from genomic DNA. In the paper's pipeline: The number of nucleated cells in each sample was estimated by amplification of reference gene primers within the assay. To quantify the absolute abundance of each unique TCRbeta CDR3 rearrangement, sequence reads were collapsed and filtered. For each sample, productive Simpson clonality was calculated as the square root of Simpson's diversity index across productive rearrangements. What TCRdb holds here is the immuneACCESS table cut down to in-frame rearrangements. Part of the clones is not present; checked against another copy, under half of the missing clones reflect an unresolved V gene, and the others are unexplained. From that table come the V and J calls and clone size; the DNA was used to work out D and trimming. The sample data list approximately 160,000 clones, and about 84% of these were observed just once. The ten biggest clones cover approximately 5.4% of the sample.

Points the paper makes about the study in general: How much clinical and demographic metadata was included differed by source and by participant, and the metadata was provided uncurated.

The CDR3 spans 14 residues, from the cysteine through the phenylalanine. Only CDR3 DNA remains: 42 bases, in frame from the first base. Based on the germline V gene (reference sequence), the CDR1 and CDR2 sequences are LNHDA and SQIVND. The V and J ends are trimmed by 1 base and 7 bases, leaving 13 bases between them. Participants in the prospective study were enrolled through a virtual design, were aged about 18 to 100 years, and lived in some 24 United States geographic areas. In the prospective study, participants were assigned to cohorts based on the clinical history participants reported in a screening survey and a study questionnaire. Recovered participants in ImmuneRACE Cohort 3 were defined by two consecutive negative NP/OP PCR tests, clearance by a healthcare professional, or resolution of symptoms. Mobile phlebotomists in the prospective study collected whole blood, serum and a nasopharyngeal or oropharyngeal swab from every participant. Prospective study participants could optionally give additional blood draws and questionnaires over an approximately two-month period. Before DNA extraction, blood samples from the prospective study were shipped at room temperature or frozen.

The TCR sequence derives from a man aged 35 to 55 who had recovered from COVID-19. Sequencing input: PBMCs or T cells enriched from blood (not recorded which). The chain is assembled from TRBV19 and TRBJ1-2; no D segment can be confidently identified. This receptor has the CDR3 CASSIGQRGFGYTF. DNA sequence: TGTGCCAGTAGTATAGGTCAGCGGGGTTTTGGCTACACCTTC.